These T cell receptor beta chains were read from a single sample in a study of T cell repertoires in cytomegalovirus infection. For these receptors, no antigen is known. MiXCR, run by TCRdb on the reads, gives a single entry per CDR3 protein. The sample has approximately 120,000 distinct CDR3 sequences, around 30% seen once. Specimen: CD8+ T cells from cultured PBMCs, collected from culture after CMV antigen stimulation. These TCRs come from a human donor in good health (CMV status not recorded). Some clones in this sample may be carry-over from other donors' samples. The CDR3 runs from the conserved cysteine through the conserved F or W. The D gene is left open where the match is weak. Expanded clones are given a class, and other clones once, few, many or no size at all.

D gene | J gene | clone size | V gene | CDR3 DNA | CDR3 protein
TRBD2 | TRBJ2-7 | - | TRBV27 | TGTGCCAGCAGTTTATCACCGGACGCGGGGGCCTACGAGCAGTACTTC | CASSLSPDAGAYEQYF
- | TRBJ2-1 | many | TRBV24-1 | TGTGCCACCAGTGATTGGGAACGGGAGTTCTTC | CATSDWEREFF
- | TRBJ2-2 | few | TRBV15 | TGTGCCACCAGCAGTCCAGAGCGAGTCCGCGGGGAGCTGTTTTTT | CATSSPERVRGELFF
TRBD2 | TRBJ2-7 | once | TRBV4-1 | TGCGCCAGCAGCCAAGTTGGGGGGGCCTACGAGCAGTACTTC | CASSQVGGAYEQYF
TRBD2 | TRBJ2-1 | many | TRBV7-9 | TGTGCCAGCAGCGAAGAGCGGGGGGGTCGCAATGAGCAGTTCTTC | CASSEERGGRNEQFF
TRBD1 | TRBJ1-6 | few | TRBV7-6 | TGTGCCAGCAGCCCGGGACAGACGAGCTCCTATAATTCACCCCTCCACTTT | CASSPGQTSSYNSPLHF
- | TRBJ1-5 | few | TRBV11-2 | TGTGCCAGCAGCTTAGAAGGGAATAGCAATCAGCCCCAGCATTTT | CASSLEGNSNQPQHF
- | TRBJ2-3 | - | TRBV6-1 | TGTGCCAGCAAATTGCGGGCCGCTAGCACAGATACGCAGTATTTT | CASKLRAASTDTQYF
- | TRBJ2-7 | many | TRBV4-1 | TGCGCCAGCAGCTACTCAGCCGGGACGGCCTCCTACGAGCAGTACTTC | CASSYSAGTASYEQYF
TRBD2 | TRBJ2-7 | few | TRBV12-3/TRBV12-4 | TGTGCCAGCAGTATAGCGGGGGGGCCGAACGAGCAGTACTTC | CASSIAGGPNEQYF
- | TRBJ2-1 | many | TRBV7-8 | TGTGCCAGCAGCTCAAACAATGAGCAGTTCTTC | CASSSNNEQFF
- | TRBJ1-6 | - | TRBV7-8 | TGTGCCGGAGGGTTAGGTAATTCACCCCCCCACTTT | CAGGLGNSPPHF
- | TRBJ1-1 | once | TRBV29-1 | TGCAGCGTTGTCGGGGTATCTGTTGAAGCTTTCTTT | CSVVGVSVEAFF
TRBD2 | TRBJ2-2 | - | TRBV4-1 | TGCGCCAGCAGGCGGGAGGGGGGAGCCGGGGAGCTGTTTTTT | CASRREGGAGELFF
TRBD2 | TRBJ2-5 | - | TRBV9 | TGTGCCAGCAGCGTAACTAGCGGGGGGTATGAGACCCAGTACTTC | CASSVTSGGYETQYF
- | TRBJ2-7 | few | TRBV12-3/TRBV12-4 | TGTGCCAGCAGTTTAAGAGGGGGTCCCTACGAGCAGTACTTC | CASSLRGGPYEQYF
- | TRBJ2-1 | many | TRBV28 | TGTGCCAGCACGATCGGGACGGCGACCTACAATGAGCAGTTCTTC | CASTIGTATYNEQFF
- | TRBJ2-4 | - | TRBV7-3 | TGTGCCAGCAGCCCCCCGGTTTTAGTGGGCAAAAACATTCAGTACTTC | CASSPPVLVGKNIQYF
- | TRBJ1-1 | - | TRBV7-9 | TGTGCCAGCAGCTCGACCCGGACAGTGGTTTACGGCGCTGAAGCTTTCTTT | CASSSTRTVVYGAEAFF
- | TRBJ1-3 | - | TRBV27 | TGTGCCAGCAGGCCCGAGGGAAACACCATATATTTT | CASRPEGNTIYF
TRBD1 | TRBJ1-1 | - | TRBV18 | TGTGCCAGCTCGACACCACAGGGGACCACTGAAGCTTTCTTT | CASSTPQGTTEAFF
- | TRBJ2-1 | - | TRBV6-2/TRBV6-3 | TGTGCCAGCAGTACGGGGAGGAATGAGCAGTTCTTC | CASSTGRNEQFF
TRBD1 | TRBJ1-5 | few | TRBV4-1 | TGCGCCAGCAGCCAACGCATCCCGGGACAGGGGATTAGCAATCAGCCCCAGCATTTT | CASSQRIPGQGISNQPQHF
- | TRBJ1-3 | - | TRBV5-1 | TGCGCCAGCAGCTCGTCGGACAGCCTTTTCTCTGGAAACACCATATATTTT | CASSSSDSLFSGNTIYF
- | TRBJ2-5 | many | TRBV7-9 | TGTGCCAGCAGCAGACCGGGAGTTGGGTACCAAGAGACCCAGTACTTC | CASSRPGVGYQETQYF
- | TRBJ2-5 | few | TRBV13 | TGTGCCAGCAGCTTAGGCAGCTCTCCAGGGGAGACCCAGTACTTC | CASSLGSSPGETQYF
TRBD2 | TRBJ2-5 | - | TRBV12-3/TRBV12-4 | TGTGCCAGCACCTGGAGCGGGGGGGCGCGGGAGACCCAGTACTTC | CASTWSGGARETQYF
- | TRBJ2-1 | many | TRBV4-1 | TGCGCCAGCAGCCCCCCCACCTACAATGAGCAGTTCTTC | CASSPPTYNEQFF
- | TRBJ2-1 | few | TRBV19 | TGTGCCAGTAGTTTCCTGTCTCTAGTCACCTACAATGAGCAGTTCTTC | CASSFLSLVTYNEQFF
- | TRBJ2-7 | few | TRBV6-5 | TGTGCCAGCAGTTACTCGGGGTATGGTAGCACCTCCTACGAGCAGTACTTC | CASSYSGYGSTSYEQYF
- | TRBJ2-7 | - | TRBV20-1 | TGCAGTGCTAGAGTCCCCGGTTGGAGCTCCTACGAGCAGTACTTC | CSARVPGWSSYEQYF
TRBD1 | TRBJ1-1 | - | TRBV7-9 | TGTGCCAGCAGCTCGACAGGGACTGAAGCTTTCTTT | CASSSTGTEAFF
TRBD1 | TRBJ1-1 | few | TRBV12-3/TRBV12-4 | TGTGCCAGCAGTTTAGCCACAGGGGGGGTCGACGCTTTCTTT | CASSLATGGVDAFF
TRBD1 | TRBJ1-1 | - | TRBV7-8 | TGTGCCAGCAGTTTGACCCTAGGGACAGTGAGCACTGAAGCTTTCTTT | CASSLTLGTVSTEAFF
- | TRBJ2-3 | few | TRBV12-3/TRBV12-4 | TGTGCCAGCAGCTTTGACGCGTCCGGGGCAGATACGCAGTATTTT | CASSFDASGADTQYF
- | TRBJ2-7 | - | TRBV6-6 | TGTGCCAGCAGTGCCTACCCCGGACAGAATTACGAGCAGTACTTC | CASSAYPGQNYEQYF
TRBD1 | TRBJ2-7 | many | TRBV28 | TGTGCCAGCAGTTCACCGATAAACAGGGGGCAAAAGGGAGCGCTCGAGCAGTACTTC | CASSSPINRGQKGALEQYF
TRBD1 | TRBJ2-7 | few | TRBV19 | TGTGCCAGTAGTACGCCACAGGGGACCCACTACGAGCAGTACTTC | CASSTPQGTHYEQYF
- | TRBJ2-2 | many | TRBV7-8 | TGTGCCAGCAGCTTAAATCACTTGGCAGGGGCCCGCTTCGGGGAGCTGTTTTTT | CASSLNHLAGARFGELFF
TRBD1 | TRBJ1-1 | few | TRBV6-6 | TGTGCCAGCAGTTTGGGACAGGGGCCCACTGAAGCTTTCTTT | CASSLGQGPTEAFF
- | TRBJ2-2 | few | TRBV11-1 | TGTGCCAGCAGCTTGTCGGCCGGGGAGCTGTTTTTT | CASSLSAGELFF
TRBD1 | TRBJ1-1 | few | TRBV9 | TGTGCCAGCAGCCTAAACACGGACAGGGGAGCTTTCTTT | CASSLNTDRGAFF
- | TRBJ2-1 | - | TRBV12-3/TRBV12-4 | TGTGCCAGTGGAAGCTCCTACAATGAGCAGTTCTTC | CASGSSYNEQFF
TRBD2 | TRBJ2-2 | - | TRBV4-1 | TGCGCCAGCAGCCTGTTAGCGGGGGCGGACGGGGAGCTGTTTTTT | CASSLLAGADGELFF
TRBD1 | TRBJ2-5 | many | TRBV5-8 | TGTGCCAGCAGCCGGACAGGGGGCGTATTCATGGAGACCCAGTACTTC | CASSRTGGVFMETQYF
- | TRBJ1-5 | - | TRBV4-1 | TGCGCCAGCAGCTGGGGGGTTAGCAATCAGCCCCAGCATTTT | CASSWGVSNQPQHF
TRBD2 | TRBJ2-5 | many | TRBV7-8 | TGTGCCAGCAGCCTAGGGGTGGTAGCGGGATCCGGAGAGACCCAGTACTTC | CASSLGVVAGSGETQYF
TRBD1 | TRBJ2-2 | - | TRBV27 | TGTGCCAGCAGTTTATTTCGGACAGGGGCCGGGGAGCTGTTTTTT | CASSLFRTGAGELFF
- | TRBJ2-4 | few | TRBV12-3/TRBV12-4 | TGTGCCAGCAGTTTAGGTTCAGGACTAGCCAAAAACATTCAGTACTTC | CASSLGSGLAKNIQYF
- | TRBJ1-2 | - | TRBV7-6 | TGTGCCAGCAGCCCAGGGACGGACGGGGGCTACACCTTC | CASSPGTDGGYTF
TRBD2 | TRBJ2-1 | - | TRBV27 | TGTGCCAGCAGTTTTTTGCGGGGGGGGGACTACAATGAGCAGTTCTTC | CASSFLRGGDYNEQFF
- | TRBJ2-1 | many | TRBV7-3 | TGTGCCAGCAGCTTAACGCCCGGCGCGGATGGGTCTCACAATGAGCAGTTCTTC | CASSLTPGADGSHNEQFF
TRBD1 | TRBJ1-5 | - | TRBV12-3/TRBV12-4 | TGTGCCAGCAGTCTCGGACAGGGACATCAGCCTCAGCATTTT | CASSLGQGHQPQHF
- | TRBJ1-1 | - | TRBV19 | TGTGCCAGTAGTATAGGACTCGGGAACACTGAAGCTTTCTTT | CASSIGLGNTEAFF
- | TRBJ1-1 | - | TRBV28 | TGTGCCAGCAGTCTTGGACGGACGTACACTGAAGCTTTCTTT | CASSLGRTYTEAFF
TRBD1 | TRBJ1-1 | - | TRBV29-1 | TGCAGCGACGATAACAGGGGATTGAACACTGAAGCTTTCTTT | CSDDNRGLNTEAFF
TRBD2 | TRBJ2-3 | - | TRBV7-8 | TGTGCCAGCAGCCTCGGGGGGACGGGGAACACAGATACGCAGTATTTT | CASSLGGTGNTDTQYF
- | TRBJ1-5 | few | TRBV7-9 | TGTGCCAGCAGCAACGCTCCGAATCAGCCCCAGCATTTT | CASSNAPNQPQHF
TRBD2 | TRBJ2-1 | many | TRBV19 | TGTGCCAGTAGTATAGGGACTAGCGGGAGGGATGAGCAGTTCTTC | CASSIGTSGRDEQFF